The rows below give T cell receptor beta chains drawn from one sample of a study of cytomegalovirus exposure and HLA in healthy donors. Here immunoSEQ multiplex PCR was the method, and the copy in TCRdb shows in-frame clones only, minus some. The sample includes around 150,000 clones, 68% of them seen just once. Sequences were obtained from PBMCs. Receptors originate from a woman in her thirties or forties in good health and CMV-seropositive. CDR3s include the opening cysteine and the closing phenylalanine or tryptophan. D genes are given only for firm matches. Clone size is stated in some rows and not others, as once, few, many or a class when expanded.

cdr3_aa cdr3_nt v_call clone_size j_call d_call
CASSQTFDSYNEKLFF TGTGCCAGCAGCCAAACTTTTGACAGTTATAATGAAAAACTGTTTTTT TRBV6-6 - TRBJ1-4 -
CASSVSGGAENTQYF TGTGCCAGCAGCGTTAGCGGGGGGGCTGAGAATACGCAGTATTTT TRBV9 - TRBJ2-3 TRBD2
CASSRDGTGRDTQYF TGCGCCAGCAGCCGAGACGGGACAGGGCGGGACACGCAGTATTTT TRBV4-3 - TRBJ2-3 TRBD1
CASSKWGDTEAFF TGTGCCAGTAGTAAGTGGGGGGACACTGAAGCTTTCTTT TRBV19 - TRBJ1-1 -
CASSSVSGNTIYF TGTGCCAGCAGTTCTGTATCTGGAAACACCATATATTTT TRBV6-5 - TRBJ1-3 -
CASSLDGTATNYGYTF TGTGCCAGCAGCTTAGACGGGACAGCTACTAACTATGGCTACACCTTC TRBV7-2 - TRBJ1-2 TRBD1
CAISPGTSGVGTGELFF TGTGCCATCAGTCCAGGGACTAGCGGGGTCGGCACCGGGGAGCTGTTTTTT TRBV10-3 - TRBJ2-2 TRBD2
CASSLGQTYEQYF TGTGCCAGCAGCCTTGGACAGACCTACGAGCAGTACTTC TRBV21-1 - TRBJ2-7 -
CASSLGGLAGKRADTQYF TGTGCCAGCAGCTTAGGAGGTCTAGCGGGAAAGAGGGCAGATACGCAGTATTTT TRBV7-2 few TRBJ2-3 TRBD2
CASARGYNEKLFF TGCGCCAGCGCCCGGGGGTATAATGAAAAACTGTTTTTT TRBV5-1 few TRBJ1-4 -
CASSLGLEITGELFF TGCGCCAGCAGCCTGGGACTAGAGATCACCGGGGAGCTGTTTTTT TRBV5-1 - TRBJ2-2 TRBD2
CSVEDRQAMNTEAFF TGCAGCGTTGAAGATCGACAGGCTATGAACACTGAAGCTTTCTTT TRBV29-1 - TRBJ1-1 -
CAISGEPGQPQETQYF TGTGCCATCAGTGGCGAACCGGGACAGCCCCAAGAGACCCAGTACTTC TRBV10-3 - TRBJ2-5 TRBD1
CASNRGPGIDYEQYF TGCGCCAGCAACAGGGGCCCCGGGATTGACTACGAGCAGTACTTC TRBV5-1 - TRBJ2-7 TRBD1
CAVGQGRNTEAFF TGTGCCGTGGGGCAGGGGAGGAACACTGAAGCTTTCTTT TRBV19 - TRBJ1-1 -
CASSEALQVTNTEAFF TGTGCCAGCAGTGAAGCGCTCCAGGTGACGAACACTGAAGCTTTCTTT TRBV6-1 - TRBJ1-1 -
CASSSQGTQTQYF TGTGCCAGCAGTTCGCAGGGGACGCAGACCCAGTACTTC TRBV28 few TRBJ2-5 -
CASSLEDPGNSPLHF TGCGCCAGCAGCTTGGAGGATCCCGGGAATTCACCCCTCCACTTT TRBV5-1 - TRBJ1-6 -
CASSFSGSYEQYF TGTGCCAGCAGCTTTAGCGGCTCCTACGAGCAGTACTTC TRBV5-4 - TRBJ2-7 -
CASSQDSNYGYTF TGTGCCAGCAGCCAGGACAGCAACTATGGCTACACCTTC TRBV7-8 few TRBJ1-2 -
CASSFPPDTGELFF TGTGCCAGCAGTTTCCCCCCAGACACCGGGGAGCTGTTTTTT TRBV9 few TRBJ2-2 -
CASSPGQANNEQFF TGTGCCAGCAGTCCGGGACAGGCCAACAATGAGCAGTTCTTC TRBV6-5 - TRBJ2-1 TRBD1
CASSQVGGGGNQPQHF TGCGCCAGCAGCCAAGTAGGGGGTGGGGGCAATCAGCCCCAGCATTTT TRBV4-1 - TRBJ1-5 -
CASRTQGGTGEGDTQYF TGCGCCAGCAGGACACAAGGCGGGACAGGGGAGGGAGATACGCAGTATTTT TRBV5-1 - TRBJ2-3 TRBD1
CASSPGTGSNYGYTF TGTGCCAGCAGCCCCGGGACAGGGTCTAACTATGGCTACACCTTC TRBV7-3 - TRBJ1-2 TRBD1
CASSLRTPIFEAFF TGTGCCAGCAGCTTAAGGACACCTATTTTTGAGGCTTTCTTT TRBV7-8 - TRBJ1-1 -
CASSDGPGLAGLYNEQFF TGTGCCAGCAGCGATGGACCGGGACTAGCGGGATTATACAATGAGCAGTTCTTC TRBV9 few TRBJ2-1 TRBD2
CASKGYYEQYF TGTGCCAGCAAGGGGTACTACGAGCAGTACTTC TRBV28 few TRBJ2-7 -
CASSLAGLASNQYF TGTGCCAGCAGCTTAGCGGGACTAGCTAGTAACCAGTACTTC TRBV7-2 - TRBJ2-5 TRBD2
CASSGTHSQETQYF TGCGCCAGCTCCGGGACACACTCCCAAGAGACCCAGTACTTC TRBV5-1 - TRBJ2-5 -
CASSFGLAGEKRDTQYF TGTGCCAGCAGCTTCGGACTAGCGGGGGAAAAGAGGGATACGCAGTATTTT TRBV5-4 - TRBJ2-3 TRBD2
CASSSWTAYNEQFF TGTGCCAGCAGCTCATGGACAGCCTACAATGAGCAGTTCTTC TRBV5-6 once TRBJ2-1 -
CASSSGGAGETQYF TGTGCCAGCAGTTCAGGGGGCGCGGGAGAGACCCAGTACTTC TRBV6-5 - TRBJ2-5 TRBD1
CASTGDKCGYTF TGTGCCAGCACGGGAGACAAATGCGGCTACACCTTC TRBV2 - TRBJ1-2 -
CASTGLSRGAFF TGTGCCAGCACGGGCCTTTCTAGGGGAGCTTTCTTT TRBV28 - TRBJ1-1 -
CASSLGLAESGETQYF TGCGCCAGCAGCCTTGGACTAGCGGAGTCAGGGGAGACCCAGTACTTC TRBV4-3 - TRBJ2-5 TRBD2
CATSRDLRTSGQETQYF TGTGCCACCAGCAGAGATCTTCGGACTAGCGGACAAGAGACCCAGTACTTC TRBV15 once TRBJ2-5 TRBD2
CASSEEKEREKLFF TGTGCCAGCAGTGAAGAGAAGGAGCGGGAAAAACTGTTTTTT TRBV2 - TRBJ1-4 -
CASSYPTGEGQPQHF TGTGCCAGCAGTTACCCGACAGGGGAGGGCCAGCCCCAGCATTTT TRBV6-6 - TRBJ1-5 TRBD1
CASSLPARDEQYF TGTGCCAGCAGTTTGCCCGCCCGCGACGAGCAGTACTTC TRBV28 few TRBJ2-7 -
CASSVGDRGNIQYF TGTGCCAGCAGCGTAGGGGACAGGGGAAACATTCAGTACTTC TRBV9 - TRBJ2-4 TRBD1
CASSIATGPGTDTQYF TGTGCCAGTAGTATAGCTACAGGGCCGGGCACAGATACGCAGTATTTT TRBV19 - TRBJ2-3 -
CASSSLQGTDTEAFF TGTGCCAGCAGTTCCCTACAGGGGACGGACACTGAAGCTTTCTTT TRBV27 few TRBJ1-1 TRBD1
CASSSQETQYF TGTGCCAGCAGCTCACAAGAGACCCAGTACTTC TRBV7-8 - TRBJ2-5 -
CASSQDRRLVTYNEQFF TGTGCCAGCAGCCAAGATCGTAGGCTAGTAACCTACAATGAGCAGTTCTTC TRBV14 - TRBJ2-1 -
CSVEDVSDIGHTEAFF TGCAGCGTTGAAGATGTCTCCGACATCGGCCACACTGAAGCTTTCTTT TRBV29-1 - TRBJ1-1 -
CASSAGTSGGADEQFF TGTGCCAGCAGCGCCGGGACTAGCGGGGGGGCCGATGAGCAGTTCTTC TRBV9 - TRBJ2-1 TRBD2
CASSSGLAATYEQYF TGTGCCAGCAGCTCAGGACTAGCGGCAACCTACGAGCAGTACTTC TRBV7-2 - TRBJ2-7 TRBD2
CASSIEVVNEQFF TGTGCCAGTAGTATAGAGGTAGTCAATGAGCAGTTCTTC TRBV19 - TRBJ2-1 -
CASSPGGQGTYNEQFF TGTGCCAGCAGCCCTGGGGGACAGGGCACCTACAATGAGCAGTTCTTC TRBV7-2 - TRBJ2-1 TRBD1
CASSSGTVNEKLFF TGTGCCAGCAGTTCAGGGACAGTTAATGAAAAACTGTTTTTT TRBV28 - TRBJ1-4 TRBD1
CASSFTGQETQYF TGCGCCAGCAGCTTCACAGGACAGGAGACGCAGTATTTT TRBV5-1 - TRBJ2-3 TRBD1
CASSKGQGVGNQPQHF TGTGCCAGTAGTAAAGGACAGGGCGTGGGCAATCAGCCCCAGCATTTT TRBV19 once TRBJ1-5 TRBD1
CASLSGSGEQFF TGTGCCAGCCTTAGCGGGTCAGGTGAGCAGTTCTTC TRBV2 - TRBJ2-1 TRBD2
CASSFTGRWDGNTIYF TGTGCCAGCAGCTTTACAGGGAGATGGGATGGAAACACCATATATTTT TRBV5-6 - TRBJ1-3 -
CASSQAPGQTYEQYF TGCGCCAGCAGCCAAGCCCCGGGACAGACCTACGAGCAGTACTTC TRBV4-1 - TRBJ2-7 TRBD1
CASSPLQVFPYEQYF TGTGCCAGCAGCCCCCTACAGGTGTTCCCCTACGAGCAGTACTTC TRBV11-2 - TRBJ2-7 -
CASSYRDINTDTQYF TGTGCCAGCAGTTACCGGGACATTAACACAGATACGCAGTATTTT TRBV6-5 few TRBJ2-3 -
CATSRESGLALEEQYF TGTGCCACCAGCAGAGAATCGGGACTAGCTCTAGAGGAGCAGTACTTC TRBV15 - TRBJ2-7 TRBD2